This TCR beta chain appears in the sequencing data of a study of beta chain features in type 1 diabetes (dated by TCRdb to 2017 to 2018). Background on the whole study: Mean age, gender distribution, total cell number and subset yield did not differ between patients and healthy donors. In the study, TCRB repertoires of sorted circulating CD4+ T cell subsets from recently diagnosed type 1 diabetes patients were compared with those of matched healthy donors. Naive and central memory subsets were obtained from all 30 or so donors, but regulatory and stem cell-like memory subsets were isolated from only 8 patients and roughly eight healthy donors. Across all samples, 107,917,701 sorted cells were examined, and cell number per subset correlated strongly with RNA yield. General conclusions and limits of the study: Fewer insertions and more nucleotide deletions at VDJ recombination sites were observed in patients with type 1 diabetes, implying thymic rearrangement abnormalities. Sequencing cDNA rather than genomic DNA could over-represent highly expressing activated cells, although activation and CD3 levels did not differ between groups. Shorter templates might have been favored by PCR, but patient and control samples were amplified and corrected together, so both groups would have been affected equally by any skew. Type 1 diabetes patients showed a moderate but significant shortening of TCRB CDR3 length in all four CD4+ subsets. The naive, central memory and regulatory TCRB repertoires appeared to resemble one another more closely among patients than among healthy donors. Only small numbers of individuals were included in the HLA sub-analyses, which left unresolved whether HLA type had any influence on TCRB rearrangement.

This clone was observed a few times. What antigen it recognizes has not been identified. No much larger clonotype is one base removed from it; base qualities were not supplied. V lost 4 bases and J lost 2 bases; the stretch between them is 12 bases long. CDR1 is given as KGHSH and CDR2 as LQKENI, both from the germline V gene. From the cysteine through the phenylalanine, the CDR3 covers 15 amino acids. Of all the DNA, just the CDR3 is kept, 45 bases in frame from base 1. Each donor gave one peripheral blood draw, roughly 0.11 L on average, collected into heparinised tubes. Naive, central memory, regulatory and stem cell-like memory CD4+ T cells were sorted on a BD FACSAria II using a panel including CD45RO, CCR7, CD25, CD127, CD95 and CD27. Every sorted population had a purity above 95%. PBMCs were separated immediately by Lymphoprep density gradient centrifugation and were stained directly, without being cultured. To minimize batch effects, samples were stained and sorted in pairs, one healthy donor with one patient per experiment.

All of the isolated RNA was reverse transcribed with the High Capacity cDNA Reverse Transcription Kit, so expressed TCRB transcripts were sequenced. Deep immunoSEQ sequencing was applied to naive, central memory and regulatory T cell samples, giving an average of roughly 3.5 million total reads per sample. Sorted cells were lysed in RLT buffer, and RNA was extracted using DNase-treated RNeasy Micro or Mini kits according to cell number. To prevent cross-contamination, every cell subset was processed on its own, while patient and healthy donor samples were processed together. The immunoSEQ multiplex PCR was used to amplify TCRB sequences from cDNA, yielding 87-bp fragments that span the CDR3 region. Sequencing of the amplicons was done on the Illumina HiSeq platform. Per the original workflow: PCR bias was computationally corrected using synthetic template baselines, reads within Hamming distance 2 were collapsed, and singletons that could not be merged were discarded. By aligning reads against IMGT, V, D and J genes, CDR3 length, and insertions or deletions at six rearrangement sites were assigned. Within each subset, clonotype counts were normalized to sorted cell number, and only after that were true diversity and Gini coefficients computed with the tcR R package. The overlap coefficient, calculated on TCRB nucleotide sequences, was used to measure repertoire sharing. Out-of-frame TCRB sequences from naive cells were analyzed as a proxy for the pre-selection repertoire. Not all clones reach the TCRdb copy of this immuneACCESS table, which keeps in-frame sequences only. Checked studies attribute under half of the gap to unresolved V genes and leave the rest unexplained. The D gene and trimming were derived from the DNA, and the V and J assignments and clone size from that table. The sample table shows roughly 700,000 clones, and roughly 12% are seen once. The ten largest clones add up to approximately 0.021% of the sample.

Sequencing was performed on naive CD4+ T cells from blood. This specimen's cell subset or site label, interpreted: true naive CD4+ T cells. This receptor was taken from a man between 18 and 35 years old with type 1 diabetes. The rearranged chain carries TRBV18 and TRBJ1-3; no D gene call is confident. The CDR3: CASSLGSNPGNTIYF. Here is the DNA: TGTGCCAGCTCACTCGGCAGTAATCCTGGAAACACCATATATTTT.